Listed below are T cell receptor beta chains from one sample, sequenced in a study of technical replicates of blood from a few donors. This table comes from immunoSEQ multiplex PCR, and its TCRdb copy is limited to in-frame clones, with some not included. The sample consists of some 66,000 clones, roughly 90% of them appearing once. Sequencing was done on a sample of PBMCs. The receptors originated from a human donor in good health. Some clones in this sample may be carry-over from other donors' samples. Each CDR3 is given with its conserved first and last residue.

j_call: TRBJ2-7; v_call: TRBV4-3; cdr3_aa: CASAADFSYEQYF
j_call: TRBJ1-1; v_call: TRBV7-9; cdr3_aa: CASSYRDSTEAFF
j_call: TRBJ1-4; v_call: TRBV5-1; cdr3_aa: CASSLGQGSNEKLFF
j_call: TRBJ2-1; v_call: TRBV2; cdr3_aa: CASTKGGIPYNEQFF
j_call: TRBJ2-5; v_call: TRBV18; cdr3_aa: CASSPGQWETQYF
j_call: TRBJ2-7; v_call: TRBV29-1; cdr3_aa: CSVEYLGSGQYF
j_call: TRBJ2-1; v_call: TRBV5-6; cdr3_aa: CASSWGVGEQFF
j_call: TRBJ2-7; v_call: TRBV14; cdr3_aa: CASSPGLDVAYEQYF
j_call: TRBJ1-2; v_call: TRBV9; cdr3_aa: CASSALGQGTFRGYTF
j_call: TRBJ1-2; v_call: TRBV7-2; cdr3_aa: CASSPVTGAALYGYTF
j_call: TRBJ2-7; v_call: TRBV5-6; cdr3_aa: CASSRRGLRLGYEQYF
j_call: TRBJ2-2; v_call: TRBV10-3; cdr3_aa: CAISHFLYSRDTGELFF
j_call: TRBJ2-1; v_call: TRBV7-9; cdr3_aa: CASSVTFLAIGLNEQFF
j_call: TRBJ1-3; v_call: TRBV6-6; cdr3_aa: CASSYDRGHGGNTIYF
j_call: TRBJ2-1; v_call: TRBV29-1; cdr3_aa: CSVERGGAGNEQFF
j_call: TRBJ1-1; v_call: TRBV7-8; cdr3_aa: CASSLGTFTEAFF